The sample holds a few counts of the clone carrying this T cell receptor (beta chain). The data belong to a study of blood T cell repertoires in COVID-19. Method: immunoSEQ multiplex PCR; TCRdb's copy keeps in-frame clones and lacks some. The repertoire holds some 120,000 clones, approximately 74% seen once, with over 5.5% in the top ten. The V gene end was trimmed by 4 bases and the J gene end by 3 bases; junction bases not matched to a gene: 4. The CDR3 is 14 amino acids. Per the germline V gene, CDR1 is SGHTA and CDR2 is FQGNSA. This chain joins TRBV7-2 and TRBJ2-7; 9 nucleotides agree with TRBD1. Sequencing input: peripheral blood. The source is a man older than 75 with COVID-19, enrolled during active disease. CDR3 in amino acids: CASSSRTGVYEQYF. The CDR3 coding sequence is TGTGCCAGCAGCTCTCGGACAGGGGTCTACGAGCAGTACTTC.